This T cell receptor (beta chain) was obtained from a study of CD8 T cells in Susac syndrome (dated by TCRdb to the late 2010s). About the full investigation: The study used repertoire sequencing to test whether antigen drove CD8+ T cell activation and differentiation in Susac syndrome. The study compared CD8+ T cell repertoire clonality among 12 healthy donors, around 14 Susac syndrome patients and 15 multiple sclerosis patients.

The paper as a whole reports these results and caveats: The number of individuals in the TCR sequencing and HLA analysis was recognized as being relatively small.

Peripheral blood CD8+ and CD4+ T cells from healthy donors, Susac syndrome patients and multiple sclerosis patients were profiled using high-throughput TCR beta sequencing. The multiple sclerosis controls were treatment-naive patients whose relapsing-remitting disease, either stable or active, fulfilled the revised McDonald criteria. Bulk CD8+ and CD4+ T cells were purified by magnetic negative isolation, while CD8+ TEMRA cells were enriched using FACS. Blood was collected in EDTA tubes and processed within 24 hours, with PBMCs isolated through density gradient centrifugation. PBMCs destined for TCR sequencing were cryopreserved in liquid nitrogen and later thawed in a 37 °C water bath. The sorted or isolated CD4+, CD8+ and CD8+ TEMRA cells reached a purity of at least 90%. The CDR3 has 16 amino acids, counting the end cysteine and phenylalanine. Of the read, only the CDR3 DNA is kept; its 48 bases are in frame from base 1. Compared with germline, V lacks 5 bases and J lacks 4 bases; bases without a gene match: 10. CDR1 LGHDT and CDR2 YNNKEL are derived from the germline V gene (reference sequence).

Details on this clonotype: Its recognized antigen is unknown. One base away there is no much larger clone; base qualities are not given.

RNA was extracted using the RNeasy kit, and about 0.45 to 1 microgram was reverse transcribed with random hexamers. The immunoSEQ multiplex PCR assay, covering 54 Vbeta and 13 Jbeta segments, was used to amplify TCR beta CDR3 regions. Bias from PCR amplification was corrected by using a synthetic template baseline for primer optimization and for computational correction. In the paper's pipeline: Reads were assigned to V, D and J genes according to IMGT and analyzed in immunoSEQ Analyzer, with only productive sequences retained. Clonality was calculated as one minus the Shannon entropy normalized by log2 of the number of productive unique sequences. For each patient and control, public and private clones were evaluated among the 100 most prevalent clones. Susac-specific clones were defined as absent from healthy and MS cohorts, over a thousand published viral clones and other ImmuneACCESS disease sequences. TCRdb cleaned the public reads at Q25 with fastp, built clones with MiXCR and kept in-frame beta chains. CDR3 protein duplicates are merged, each entry listing the most common genes and DNA. TCRdb, not the original authors, processed these V and J calls. For this sample there are some 300,000 distinct CDR3 sequences; 70% to 90% appear just once. The ten top clones hold 0.21% of the sample.

The TCR sequence derives from a human donor with multiple sclerosis. This sequence uses TRBV3-1 and TRBJ1-1; TRBD1 matches 10 bases in the middle. Sequencing was done on a sample of CD8+ T cells from PBMCs. The nucleotides are TGTGCCAGCAGCTCGGGACAGGGGCCAGAAGTCACTGAAGCTTTCTTT. This encodes CASSSGQGPEVTEAFF. Beyond the CDR3, the reference TRBV3-1 and TRBJ1-1 genes provide the residues; the full variable domain reads: DTAVSQTPKYLVTQMGNDKSIKCEQNLGHDTMYWYKQDSKKFLKIMFSYNNKELIINETVPNRFSPKSPDKAHLNLHINSLELGDSAVYFCASSSGQGPEVTEAFFGQGTRLTVV.